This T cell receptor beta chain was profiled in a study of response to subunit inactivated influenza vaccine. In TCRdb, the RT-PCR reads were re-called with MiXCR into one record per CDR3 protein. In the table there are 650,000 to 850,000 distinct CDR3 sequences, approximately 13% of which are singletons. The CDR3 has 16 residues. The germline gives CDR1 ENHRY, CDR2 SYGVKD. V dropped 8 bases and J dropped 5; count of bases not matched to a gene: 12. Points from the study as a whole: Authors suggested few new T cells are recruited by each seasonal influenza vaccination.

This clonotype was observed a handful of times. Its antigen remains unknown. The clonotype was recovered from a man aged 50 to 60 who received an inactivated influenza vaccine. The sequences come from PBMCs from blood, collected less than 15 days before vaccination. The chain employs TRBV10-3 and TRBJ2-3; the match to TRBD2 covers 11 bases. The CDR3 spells CAIRLSSGGFVDTQYF. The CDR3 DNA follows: TGTGCCATCCGCTTGTCTAGCGGGGGGTTTGTAGATACGCAGTATTTT.